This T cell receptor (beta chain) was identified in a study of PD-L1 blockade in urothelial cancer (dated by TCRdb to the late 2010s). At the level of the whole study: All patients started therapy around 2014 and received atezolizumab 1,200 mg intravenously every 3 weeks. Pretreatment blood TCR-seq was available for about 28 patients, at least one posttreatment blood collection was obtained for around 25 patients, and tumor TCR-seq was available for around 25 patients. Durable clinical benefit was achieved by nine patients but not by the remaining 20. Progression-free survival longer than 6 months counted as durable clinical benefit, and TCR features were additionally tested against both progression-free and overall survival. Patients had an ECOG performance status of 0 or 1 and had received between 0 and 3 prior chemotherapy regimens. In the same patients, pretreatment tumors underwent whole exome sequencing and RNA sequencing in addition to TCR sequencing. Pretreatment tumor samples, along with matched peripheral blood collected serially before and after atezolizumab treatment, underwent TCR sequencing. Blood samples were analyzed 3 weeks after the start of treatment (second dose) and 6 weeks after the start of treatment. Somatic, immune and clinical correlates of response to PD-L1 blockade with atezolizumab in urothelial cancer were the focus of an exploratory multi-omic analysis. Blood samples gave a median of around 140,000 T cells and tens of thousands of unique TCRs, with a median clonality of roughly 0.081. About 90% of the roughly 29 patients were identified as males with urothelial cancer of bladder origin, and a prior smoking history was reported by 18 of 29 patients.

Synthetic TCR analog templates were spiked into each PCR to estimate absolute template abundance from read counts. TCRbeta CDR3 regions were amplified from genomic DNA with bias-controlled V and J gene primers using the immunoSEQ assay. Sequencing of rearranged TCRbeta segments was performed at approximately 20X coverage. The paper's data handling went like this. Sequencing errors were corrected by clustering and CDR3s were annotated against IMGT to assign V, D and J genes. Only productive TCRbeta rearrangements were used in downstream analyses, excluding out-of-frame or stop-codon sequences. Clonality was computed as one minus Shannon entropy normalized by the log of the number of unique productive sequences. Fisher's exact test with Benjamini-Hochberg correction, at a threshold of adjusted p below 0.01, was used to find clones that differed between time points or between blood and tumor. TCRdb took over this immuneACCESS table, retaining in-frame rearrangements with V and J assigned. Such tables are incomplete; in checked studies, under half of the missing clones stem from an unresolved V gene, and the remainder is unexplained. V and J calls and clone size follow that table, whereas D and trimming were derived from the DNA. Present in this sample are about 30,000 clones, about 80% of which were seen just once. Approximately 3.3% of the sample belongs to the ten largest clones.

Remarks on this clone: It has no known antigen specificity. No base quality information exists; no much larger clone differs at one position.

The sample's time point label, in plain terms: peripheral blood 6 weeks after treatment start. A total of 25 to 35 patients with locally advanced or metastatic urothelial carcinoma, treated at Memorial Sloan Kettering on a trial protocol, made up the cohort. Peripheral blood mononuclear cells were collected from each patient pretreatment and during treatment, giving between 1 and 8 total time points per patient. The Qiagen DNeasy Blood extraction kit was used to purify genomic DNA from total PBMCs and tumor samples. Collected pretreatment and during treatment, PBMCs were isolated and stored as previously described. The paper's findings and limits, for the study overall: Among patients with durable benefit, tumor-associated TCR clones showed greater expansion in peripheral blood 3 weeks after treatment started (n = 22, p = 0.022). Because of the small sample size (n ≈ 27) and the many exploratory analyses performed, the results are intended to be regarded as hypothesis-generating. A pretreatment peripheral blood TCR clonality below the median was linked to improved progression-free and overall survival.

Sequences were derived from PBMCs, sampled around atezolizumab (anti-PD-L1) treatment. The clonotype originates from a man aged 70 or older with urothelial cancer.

The CDR3 here reads CASSASDRGHTQYF. In nucleotides, the sequence is TGTGCCAGTAGTGCCTCGGACAGGGGGCATACGCAGTATTTT. The chain was built from TRBV19 and TRBJ2-3, and 11 junctional nucleotides match TRBD1. Looking up the germline V gene (reference sequence) yields CDR1 LNHDA and CDR2 SQIVND. From the cysteine up to the phenylalanine, the CDR3 has a length of 14 residues. Only CDR3 DNA remains: 42 bases, in frame from the first base. V trim: 5 bases; J trim: 7 bases; unmatched bases: 5. The variable domain in full, with residues beyond the CDR3 obtained from the reference TRBV19 and TRBJ2-3 genes, is DGGITQSPKYLFRKEGQNVTLSCEQNLNHDAMYWYRQDPGQGLRLIYYSQIVNDFQKGDIAEGYSVSREKKESFPLTVTSAQKNPTAFYLCASSASDRGHTQYFGPGTRLTVL.